The 31 T cell receptor beta chains below were found in one sample sequenced in a study of blood T cells in healthy people across ages. Together with a sample-barcoded 5' primer, a J-beta primer mix was included in a second PCR lasting 7 to 11 cycles. TCRdb itself ran the 5' RACE reads through MiXCR, one entry per CDR3 protein. The sample yields about 900,000 distinct CDR3 sequences, 40% to 60% seen once. The specimen was blood. All receptors come from a man aged 30 to 39 in good health.

This clonotype was seen only a few times. V is TRBV7-9 and J is TRBJ1-5; TRBD1 aligns across 11 bases. V shed 5 bases and J 8 bases; nucleotides not matched to a gene: 8. Per the germline V gene, CDR1 is SEHNR and CDR2 is FQNEAQ (reference sequence). This CDR3 is 15 amino acids long. CDR3 loop: CASSPGQGVREPQHF. The CDR3 coding sequence is TGTGCCAGCAGCCCGGGACAGGGGGTCCGCGAGCCCCAGCATTTT. Filled out from reference TRBV7-9 and TRBJ1-5, the complete variable domain reads DTGVSQNPRHKITKRGQNVTFRCDPISEHNRLYWYRQTLGQGPEFLTYFQNEAQLEKSRLLSDRFSAERPKGSFSTLEIQRTEQGDSAMYLCASSPGQGVREPQHFGDGTRLSIL.

This clonotype was observed at least ten times. The CDR3, as DNA: TGTGCCACCGCAGAGGACAGGTCATCCTACGAGCAGTACTTC. It encodes CATAEDRSSYEQYF. The chain employs TRBV10-3 and TRBJ2-7, with 7 bases fitting TRBD1. V trimming: 10 bases; J trimming: 1 base; junction bases outside the gene matches: 10. The CDR3 length is 14 residues. Germline V gene data show CDR1 as ENHRY and CDR2 as SYGVKD.

V usage is TRBV28 and J usage is TRBJ2-1, with TRBD2 matching 8 bases. This CDR3 region has 20 residues. The trim removed 4 bases at V and 0 bases at J, leaving 17 bases unmatched. CDR1 and CDR2 (germline): MDHEN, SYDVKM. The CDR3 DNA follows: TGTGCCAGCAGTTCCACCGAAAACGACTTGCGGGGGGACTCCTACAATGAGCAGTTCTTC. This gives the protein CASSSTENDLRGDSYNEQFF.

The gene calls are TRBV15 and TRBJ1-5; D remains unclear. The CDR3 length is 14 residues. With 0 bases removed from V and 2 bases from J, the gap between germline ends came to 5 bases. Germline V CDR1 and CDR2: LNHNV, YYDKDF (reference sequence). In DNA form, the CDR3 reads TGTGCCACCAGCAGAGATTGGGGCAATCAGCCCCAGCATTTT. Protein: CATSRDWGNQPQHF.

The V call is TRBV6-5, the J call TRBJ2-2; weak D call: TRBD1 (6 bases). CDR3 length equals 15 residues. Germline V CDR1 and CDR2: MNHEY, SVGAGI. The V end lost 5 bases, the J end lost 0 bases, and 10 bases lay between the germline ends. CDR3 in DNA: TGTGCCAGCAGTGCAGGGGAATCGAACACCGGGGAGCTGTTTTTT. The encoded protein is CASSAGESNTGELFF.

The J gene is TRBJ2-7, the V gene TRBV7-2; possible D gene TRBD2, 6 bases. This CDR3 has 15 amino acids. Germline V lookup: CDR1 SGHTA, CDR2 FQGNSA. Trimming left V 3 bases short and J 3 bases short, with 15 bases between. The CDR3 DNA reads TGTGCCAGCAGCTTCCCCCGCGGGGATAACTACGAGCAGTACTTC. It specifies CASSFPRGDNYEQYF.

The genes are TRBV7-2 and TRBJ2-3; D gene uncertain. The CDR3 totals 13 residues. Trimming removed 2 bases at V and 2 bases at J, with 5 bases between. CDR1 is SGHTA and CDR2 is FQGNSA in the germline V gene. The CDR3 protein is CASSLWSTDTQYF. The CDR3 coding sequence is TGTGCCAGCAGCTTATGGTCCACAGATACGCAGTATTTT.

The rearrangement joins TRBV12-3 or TRBV12-4 to TRBJ1-2; D remains ambiguous. The CDR3 has 12 amino acids. V lost 6 bases and J 8 bases, leaving 13 bases between the germline ends. The DNA of the CDR3 is TGTGCCAGCAGCCACCCCAAAGGCGGCTACACCTTC. It encodes CASSHPKGGYTF.

This clonotype has more than one count but fewer than ten. The chain is built from TRBV6-5 and TRBJ2-5; 9 bases are shared with TRBD1. Germline V gene data show CDR1 as MNHEY and CDR2 as SVGAGI. The CDR3 length is 14 residues. Trimming took 7 bases from V and 4 from J; bases not matched to a gene: 7. The CDR3 here is CASMVQGARETQYF. The CDR3 DNA follows: TGTGCCAGCATGGTACAGGGGGCGCGAGAGACCCAGTACTTC.

This chain links TRBV6-1 with TRBJ1-1, with 10 bases aligning to TRBD1. V was pared by 6 bases and J by 4 bases, with 5 bases of the junction left unmatched. The CDR3 has 14 residues. Germline V gene lookup returns CDR1 MNHNS and CDR2 SASEGT. The CDR3 loop reads CASRIGQGGTEAFF. Here the CDR3 DNA reads TGTGCCAGCAGGATCGGACAGGGGGGCACTGAAGCTTTCTTT.

A few counts support this clonotype. This sequence joins TRBV12-3 or TRBV12-4 and TRBJ2-7; maybe TRBD1 (5 bases). Trimming pared 3 bases from V and 3 bases from J, leaving 12 bases between. This CDR3 is 14 amino acids long. Here the CDR3 reads CASSFGQGDYEQYF. CDR3 DNA: TGTGCCAGCAGTTTCGGGCAGGGTGACTACGAGCAGTACTTC.

This clonotype showed up just once. The chain links TRBV27 to TRBJ1-2, with 8 bases aligning to TRBD1. Germline assignment: CDR1 MNHEY and CDR2 SMNVEV (reference sequence). This CDR3 comprises 16 residues. The ends lost 5 bases at V and 4 bases at J; junction bases unmatched: 12. The CDR3 is CASSARTGSASYGYTF. In nucleotides, the CDR3 is TGTGCCAGCAGTGCTAGGACAGGGTCGGCGAGCTATGGCTACACCTTC.

The rearrangement uses TRBV6-6 and TRBJ1-2; D is possibly TRBD1 (6 bases). This CDR3 has 16 amino acids. Germline V lookup: CDR1 MNHNY, CDR2 SVGAGI (reference sequence). With 7 bases removed from V and 3 bases from J, the gap between germline ends came to 21 bases. In nucleotides, the CDR3 is TGTGCCAGCATCGTAGACGGAGGGGGGAGGTACTATGGCTACACCTTC. It translates to CASIVDGGGRYYGYTF.

This clonotype was observed many times. This chain connects TRBV5-8 to TRBJ1-2; D is ambiguous. Germline V gives CDR1 SGHTS, CDR2 YDEGEE. This CDR3 is built from 13 residues. Trimming removed 0 bases from V and 6 bases from J, with 9 bases in between. The CDR3 reads CASSLGGSDGYTF. CDR3 sequence (DNA): TGTGCCAGCAGCTTGGGGGGATCAGATGGCTACACCTTC.

A few counts support this clonotype. V is TRBV10-3 and J is TRBJ2-3, with D perhaps TRBD2 (5 bases). The CDR3 is 14 amino acids. Germline values: CDR1 ENHRY, CDR2 SYGVKD. Trimming took off 5 bases at V and 8 bases at J, with 17 bases between the two ends. DNA of the CDR3: TGTGCCATCAGTTTTCGGGATACCCAGCGTACGCAGTATTTT. Its protein is CAISFRDTQRTQYF.

This clonotype was seen more than once but under ten times. The chain carries TRBV28 and TRBJ2-7, with TRBD2 matching 9 bases. The CDR3 has 14 amino acids. Germline lookup yields CDR1 MDHEN and CDR2 SYDVKM. V dropped 2 bases and J dropped 3; count of bases not matched to a gene: 2. CDR3 coding DNA: TGTGCCAGCAGTTTACGCGGGGGGGACTACGAGCAGTACTTC. Its translation is CASSLRGGDYEQYF. The full variable domain, with the rest looked up from reference TRBV28 and TRBJ2-7, is DVKVTQSSRYLVKRTGEKVFLECVQDMDHENMFWYRQDPGLGLRLIYFSYDVKMKEKGDIPEGYSVSREKKERFSLILESASTNQTSMYLCASSLRGGDYEQYFGPGTRLTVT.

The chain uses TRBV6-2 or TRBV6-3 and TRBJ2-5; 11 bases fit TRBD2. Germline V gene sequence: CDR1 MNHEY, CDR2 SVGEGT. The CDR3 has 13 residues. V lost 6 bases and J lost 11; bases outside the gene matches: 8. CDR3 in amino acids: CASSLSGLAEQYF. The CDR3 nucleotides are TGTGCCAGCAGCCTCTCGGGACTAGCGGAGCAGTACTTC.

CDR3 sequence: CASSPQGGFYNEQFF. The CDR3 nucleotides are TGTGCCAGCAGCCCCCAGGGAGGTTTTTACAATGAGCAGTTCTTC. J is TRBJ2-1 and V is TRBV7-2, with D perhaps matching TRBD2 (6 bases). There are 15 residues in the CDR3. CDR1 and CDR2 (germline): SGHTA, FQGNSA. V lost 5 bases and J 4 bases, leaving 15 bases between the germline ends.

This clonotype was picked up a small number of times. The rearrangement links TRBV20-1 to TRBJ1-4; TRBD1 matches 7 bases. Germline V gives CDR1 DFQATT, CDR2 SNEGSKA (reference sequence). The CDR3 is 15 amino acids. Trimming at V came to 3 bases and at J to 2 bases, leaving 6 bases not matched to a gene. CDR3 protein: CSASATGVTNEKLFF. The CDR3 DNA reads as TGCAGTGCTAGTGCCACAGGGGTTACTAATGAAAAACTGTTTTTT.

This clonotype came up a few times. J is TRBJ2-5 and V is TRBV2, with 9 bases matching TRBD2. V shed 8 bases, J shed 1 base, and the junction held 5 bases outside the gene matches. CDR3 length: 14 amino acids. From germline, CDR1 is SNHLY and CDR2 FYNNEI. The CDR3 region has the DNA TGTGCCAGCCAACTAGCGGGTCCCCAAGAGACCCAGTACTTC. The encoded protein is CASQLAGPQETQYF.

The chain is built from TRBV6-2 or TRBV6-3 and TRBJ2-7; D ambiguous. The CDR3 extends over 12 amino acids. V dropped 3 bases and J dropped 6 bases, with 9 bases sitting between them. Germline V gene data show CDR1 as MNHEY and CDR2 as SVGEGT. The CDR3 here is CASSYTSSEQYF. The CDR3 coding sequence is TGTGCCAGCAGTTATACTTCAAGCGAGCAGTACTTC.

The chain carries TRBV7-2 and TRBJ1-6; 7 nucleotides line up with TRBD1. V shed 4 bases, J shed 7 bases, and the junction held 10 bases outside the gene matches. The germline V gene has CDR1 SGHTA and CDR2 FQGNSA. This CDR3 region has 16 residues. This CDR3 reads CASSSDRDSRNSPLHF. The CDR3 DNA reads TGTGCCAGCAGCTCAGACCGGGACAGCCGAAATTCACCCCTCCACTTT.

The V call is TRBV9, the J call TRBJ2-7, with 7 bases lining up with TRBD2. Germline CDR1 is SGDLS and CDR2 is YYNGEE. There are 12 residues in the CDR3. V trimming: 0 bases; J trimming: 12 bases; junction bases outside the gene matches: 6. CDR3 residues: CASSVVGEGLYF. The CDR3 DNA is TGTGCCAGCAGCGTAGTCGGGGAGGGTCTGTACTTC.

This clonotype appeared a single time. J is TRBJ1-2 and V is TRBV20-1; 12 bases are a match to TRBD1. Germline loops: CDR1 DFQATT, CDR2 SNEGSKA (reference sequence). Trimming at V came to 5 bases and at J to 8 bases, leaving 9 bases not matched to a gene. The CDR3 consists of 14 residues. This chain's CDR3 is CSASSGGTGGGYTF. The CDR3 DNA reads as TGCAGTGCTTCCTCAGGAGGGACAGGGGGCGGCTACACCTTC.

This clonotype was observed a handful of times. V gene TRBV6-2 or TRBV6-3 combines with J gene TRBJ1-2; D gene unclear. Deletions cut 5 bases from V and 2 bases from J, with 18 bases between. Per the germline V gene, CDR1 is MNHEY and CDR2 is SVGEGT. CDR3 length: 16 residues. In DNA, the CDR3 is TGTGCCAGCAGTGATAAGTCGAACAACCTGAACTATGGCTACACCTTC. Residues: CASSDKSNNLNYGYTF.

This clonotype was seen only a few times. The rearrangement uses TRBV9 and TRBJ1-2, with D possibly being TRBD1 (6 bases). Trimming shortened V by 3 bases and J by 8 bases, and 23 bases separated the two germline ends. CDR3 length equals 16 residues. Looked up from germline, CDR1 is SGDLS and CDR2 is YYNGEE. The CDR3 loop is CASSDRPIGVTGGYTF. The CDR3 nucleotides are TGTGCCAGCAGCGACAGACCAATAGGGGTGACAGGCGGCTACACCTTC.

The chain is built from TRBV6-5 and TRBJ2-4; no firm D call. Trimming left V 8 bases short and J 0 bases short, with 14 bases between. Germline V gene lookup returns CDR1 MNHEY and CDR2 SVGAGI. The CDR3 is 15 amino acids. CDR3 amino acids: CASATRFLAKNIQYF. In DNA, the CDR3 is TGTGCCAGCGCCACGCGGTTCCTAGCCAAAAACATTCAGTACTTC.

This clonotype occurred many times. DNA of the CDR3: TGTGCCAGCAGCTCGCGGGCAGGGCTCACAGATACGCAGTATTTT. Protein product: CASSSRAGLTDTQYF. This sequence joins TRBV7-2 and TRBJ2-3; TRBD1 or TRBD2 may be the D gene (5 bases each). The ends were cut back, 4 bases at V and 2 bases at J, with 13 bases in the middle. The CDR3 extends over 15 amino acids. Germline loops: CDR1 SGHTA, CDR2 FQGNSA. The variable domain in full, with the rest retrieved from reference TRBV7-2 and TRBJ2-3, is GAGVSQSPSNKVTEKGKDVELRCDPISGHTALYWYRQSLGQGLEFLIYFQGNSAPDKSGLPSDRFSAERTGGSVSTLTIQRTQQEDSAVYLCASSSRAGLTDTQYFGPGTRLTVL.

The J gene is TRBJ2-3, the V gene TRBV27, with TRBD2 identical over 9 bases. Trimming took 2 bases from V and 8 from J; bases not matched to a gene: 11. Germline CDR1 and CDR2: MNHEY and SMNVEV (reference sequence). The CDR3 runs 16 residues. CDR3 sequence (DNA): TGTGCCAGCAGTTTACTGGCTAGCGGGGAGTGGGGTACGCAGTATTTT. Residues: CASSLLASGEWGTQYF.

This chain joins TRBV6-1 and TRBJ1-2, with D maybe TRBD1 (6 bases). Germline CDR1 and CDR2: MNHNS and SASEGT. V was trimmed by 0 bases and J by 8 bases, leaving 13 bases between them. The CDR3 contains 14 residues. Here the CDR3 DNA reads TGTGCCAGCAGTGAAGCGCCAGGGGCGGGAGGCTACACCTTC. Protein product: CASSEAPGAGGYTF.

The gene calls are TRBV4-2 and TRBJ2-7, with 8 bases lining up with TRBD1. The germline CDR1 and CDR2 sequences are LGHNA and YNFKEQ. The V segment lost 4 bases and the J segment 0 bases; nucleotides outside the gene matches: 8. The CDR3 runs 16 residues. The CDR3 nucleotides read TGTGCCAGCAGCCTGACAGACAGGGGTGGCTCCTACGAGCAGTACTTC. Protein: CASSLTDRGGSYEQYF.